This T cell receptor beta chain was documented in a study of Graves' ophthalmopathy and Graves' hyperthyroidism. About this clonotype itself: The antigen is not known.

Recruitment covered hyperthyroidism patients aged 18 to 65 whose new diagnosis was of under 2 months' duration. The sequenced template was RNA, covering the TCR beta CDR3 region. An opening RT-PCR round employed HTBI primers and preceded a second-round multiplex PCR. TCRdb reanalysed the multiplex PCR reads using MiXCR and keeps one entry per CDR3 protein. The sample consists of 500,000 to 700,000 distinct CDR3 sequences, approximately 37% of them appearing once. V gave up 1 base and J gave up 6 bases, with 6 bases separating them. CDR3 size: 13 residues. Germline-derived CDR1 and CDR2 are KGHSH and LQKENI. Study-wide findings and caveats: Ophthalmopathy progression prediction by the model yielded a sensitivity of 55% to 71% and a specificity of roughly 74%.

Input material: peripheral blood or thyroid tissue (not recorded which). This chain uses TRBV18 with TRBJ2-2; D unresolved. The TCR comes from an adult man with Graves' hyperthyroidism. DNA of the CDR3: TGTGCCAGCTCACCACGGAGTTCCGGGGAGCTGTTTTTT. It yields the protein CASSPRSSGELFF.